These T cell receptor beta chains were read from a single sample in a study of T cells after yellow fever vaccination. TCRdb processed the 5' RACE reads anew with MiXCR; each CDR3 protein has one entry. The sample consists of roughly 500,000 distinct CDR3 sequences, 15% to 20% of them appearing once. The sample was PBMCs, taken 15 days after the yellow fever booster vaccination. The source is a man aged 25-45 years who received the YFV17D yellow fever vaccine. Both conserved end residues are trimmed from each CDR3. The listing skips clone size in some rows; elsewhere it reads once, few, many or a size class.

clone_size,j_call,v_call,cdr3_aa
NA,TRBJ2-7,TRBV21-1,ASSKLGLSLKAFYEQY
NA,TRBJ2-1,TRBV24-1,ATMAGEAHEQF
few,TRBJ1-2,TRBV30,AWSVSYGYT
NA,TRBJ2-7,TRBV6-1,ASSGQRESYEQY
NA,TRBJ2-1,TRBV7-2,ASSLAGQRYNEQF
few,TRBJ2-7,TRBV20-1,SASGDEQY
few,TRBJ2-1,TRBV5-1,ASSLEQGPVNEQF
NA,TRBJ2-5,TRBV18,ASSPLSAGKETQY
few,TRBJ2-7,TRBV5-1,ASRWDGNEQY
NA,TRBJ2-2,TRBV7-2,ASSLARTGDTGELF
few,TRBJ2-1,TRBV2,AGKGGTSDTEQF
NA,TRBJ2-2,TRBV12-3/TRBV12-4,ASSLYRGPGELF
NA,TRBJ2-2,TRBV23-1,ASSQDPRDTTIAGELF
NA,TRBJ2-7,TRBV15,ATSRDFGLADPYEQY
NA,TRBJ2-3,TRBV24-1,ATRDGSGDTQY
few,TRBJ2-5,TRBV7-2,ASARQGTQY
NA,TRBJ1-5,TRBV7-9,ASSPYRDGQDWSQH
few,TRBJ2-1,TRBV2,ASSATSGRADEQF
few,TRBJ1-6,TRBV15,ATSTEPGSPLH
many,TRBJ2-1,TRBV28,ASRGRDRSYNEQF
NA,TRBJ2-5,TRBV4-1,ASSQGYTQY